This T cell receptor (beta chain) was sequenced during a study of cytomegalovirus exposure and HLA in healthy donors. Remarks on this clone: Its antigen is not known.

Both 60 Vbeta primers and 13 Jbeta primers went into the PCR. Only in-frame clones appear in the TCRdb table, and some are missing; sequencing was by immunoSEQ multiplex PCR. The repertoire table contains about 48,000 clones. Overall study findings and caveats: According to the study, about 180 TCR beta chains were cytomegalovirus-associated. One variant, a missense change in DCLRE1C, was linked in a later analysis to TCR beta V- and J-gene trimming.

Every donor was a healthy person donating bone marrow. The TCR was taken from a male donor in good health and CMV-seropositive. The sequenced sample was PBMCs.

The CDR3 sequence is CAWSPLYEQYF. DNA of the CDR3: TGTGCCTGGAGCCCACTTTACGAGCAGTACTTC. V and J are TRBV30 and TRBJ2-7; D gene ambiguous. Per the germline V gene, CDR1 is GTSNPN and CDR2 is SVGIG (reference sequence). CDR3 length: 11 amino acids. V lost 3 bases and J 4 bases, leaving 7 bases between the germline ends. The full variable domain, completed using reference TRBV30 and TRBJ2-7, is SQTIHQWPATLVQPVGSPLSLECTVEGTSNPNLYWYRQAAGRGLQLLFYSVGIGQISSEVPQNLSASRPQDRQFILSSKKLLLSDSGFYLCAWSPLYEQYFGPGTRLTVT.